This TCR beta chain appears in the sequencing data of a study of cytomegalovirus exposure and HLA in healthy donors. Findings and limits, study-wide: Most TCRs appeared rarely, but some public TCRs recurred in many donors. Researchers catalogued approximately 160 TCR beta chains as cytomegalovirus-associated. In the 130 or so validation repertoires, a later analysis found that first-cohort TCR clusters tended to co-occur.

Of note for this clone: Its matching antigen is unknown.

Separate from the 666-subject first cohort, the roughly 120-subject validation cohort was the one that the donors belonged to. TCRdb's table, derived via immunoSEQ multiplex PCR, lists solely in-frame clones and lacks some. The sample holds 30,000 to 40,000 clones, 90% to 95% seen once. The ends were cut back, 7 bases at V and 5 bases at J, with 18 bases in the middle. Per the germline V gene, CDR1 is MDHEN and CDR2 is SYDVKM. The CDR3 covers 15 residues. The TCR sequence derives from a man aged 18 to 30 in good health and CMV-seronegative. The genes are TRBV28 and TRBJ1-5; D not certain. Material: PBMCs. CDR3 sequence: CASMPNHSLYQPQHF. The CDR3 DNA is TGTGCCAGCATGCCGAACCACAGTCTCTATCAGCCCCAGCATTTT. Full variable domain (missing parts from reference TRBV28 and TRBJ1-5): DVKVTQSSRYLVKRTGEKVFLECVQDMDHENMFWYRQDPGLGLRLIYFSYDVKMKEKGDIPEGYSVSREKKERFSLILESASTNQTSMYLCASMPNHSLYQPQHFGDGTRLSIL.